This T cell receptor (beta chain) was captured in a study of T cells in women clearing cervical HPV infection. Notes on the study in general: CIN3+ cases had significantly higher TCR repertoire richness than controls, but evenness did not differ. TRBV6-7 relative abundance averaged approximately 0.11% in cases and more than 0.15% in controls.

J lost 6 bases, V lost 3 bases, and 9 bases had no gene match. The CDR3 sequence is 15 residues long. Germline CDR1 and CDR2: LGHNA and YNFKEQ. Method: immunoSEQ multiplex PCR; TCRdb's copy keeps in-frame clones and lacks some. In total, the table holds 15,000 to 20,000 clones. With respect to this clone: The antigen is undetermined. Read data end 3 residues before the CDR3 end; the end is taken from the germline J gene.

The sample was blood buffy coat. The sequence came from a woman aged 18 to 75 with a cervical HPV16 infection that either progressed to CIN3+ or cleared (not recorded which). The rearrangement links TRBV4-2 to TRBJ1-2; TRBD1 aligns across 8 bases. The DNA read from the CDR3 is TGTGCCAGCAGCCAGAACAGGGGGGAGGGGAATGGC. This translates into CASSQNRGEGNG. The full-length CDR3 reads as CASSQNRGEGNGYTF.